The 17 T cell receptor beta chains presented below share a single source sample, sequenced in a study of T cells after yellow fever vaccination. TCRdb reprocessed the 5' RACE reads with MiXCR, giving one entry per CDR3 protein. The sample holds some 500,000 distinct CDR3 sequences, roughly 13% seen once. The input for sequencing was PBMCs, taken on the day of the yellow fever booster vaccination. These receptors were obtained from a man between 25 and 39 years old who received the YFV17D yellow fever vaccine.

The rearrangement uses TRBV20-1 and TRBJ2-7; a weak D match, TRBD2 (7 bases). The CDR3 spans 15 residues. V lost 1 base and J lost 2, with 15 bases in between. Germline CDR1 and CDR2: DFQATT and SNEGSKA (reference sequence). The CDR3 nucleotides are TGCAGTGCTAGAGGAATTGGGGGGGCAGCCTACGAGCAGTACTTC. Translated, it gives CSARGIGGAAYEQYF.

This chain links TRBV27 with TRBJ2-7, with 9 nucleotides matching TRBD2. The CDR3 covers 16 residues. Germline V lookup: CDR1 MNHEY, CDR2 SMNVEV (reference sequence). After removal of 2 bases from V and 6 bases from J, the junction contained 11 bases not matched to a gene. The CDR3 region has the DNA TGTGCCAGCAGTTTAAGGGGGGGACTAGCCTCCCCCGAGCAGTACTTC. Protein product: CASSLRGGLASPEQYF.

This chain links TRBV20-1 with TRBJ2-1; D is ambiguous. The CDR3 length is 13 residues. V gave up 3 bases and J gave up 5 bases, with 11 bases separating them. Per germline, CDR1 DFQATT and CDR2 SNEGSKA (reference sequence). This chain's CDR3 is CSARSDVDNEQFF. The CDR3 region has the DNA TGCAGTGCTAGGTCCGACGTGGACAATGAGCAGTTCTTC.

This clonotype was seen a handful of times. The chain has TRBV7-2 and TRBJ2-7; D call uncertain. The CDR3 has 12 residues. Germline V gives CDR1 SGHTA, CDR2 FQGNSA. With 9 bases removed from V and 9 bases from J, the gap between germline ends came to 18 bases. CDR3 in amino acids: CASGFGPTGQYF. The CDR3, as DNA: TGTGCCAGTGGGTTCGGCCCAACCGGGCAGTACTTC. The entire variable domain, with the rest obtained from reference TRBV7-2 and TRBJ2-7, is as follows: GAGVSQSPSNKVTEKGKDVELRCDPISGHTALYWYRQSLGQGLEFLIYFQGNSAPDKSGLPSDRFSAERTGGSVSTLTIQRTQQEDSAVYLCASGFGPTGQYFGPGTRLTVT.

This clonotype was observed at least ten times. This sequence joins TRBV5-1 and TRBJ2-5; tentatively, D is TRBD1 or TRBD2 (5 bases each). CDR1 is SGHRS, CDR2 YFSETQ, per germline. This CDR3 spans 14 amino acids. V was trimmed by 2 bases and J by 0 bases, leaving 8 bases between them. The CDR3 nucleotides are TGCGCCAGCAGCTTCGGGACGAACCAAGAGACCCAGTACTTC. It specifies CASSFGTNQETQYF.

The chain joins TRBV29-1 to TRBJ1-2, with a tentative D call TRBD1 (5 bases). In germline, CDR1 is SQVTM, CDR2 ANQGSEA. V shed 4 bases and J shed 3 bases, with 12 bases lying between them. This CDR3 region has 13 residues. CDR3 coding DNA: TGCAGCGTTGTGGCAGGGAGTGACTATGGCTACACCTTC. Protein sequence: CSVVAGSDYGYTF.

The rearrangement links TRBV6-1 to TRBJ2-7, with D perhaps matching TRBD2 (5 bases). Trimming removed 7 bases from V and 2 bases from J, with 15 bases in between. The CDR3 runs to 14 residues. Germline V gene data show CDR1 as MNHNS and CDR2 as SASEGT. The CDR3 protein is CASTQPGLAYEQYF. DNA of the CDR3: TGTGCCAGCACCCAGCCCGGACTGGCCTACGAGCAGTACTTC.

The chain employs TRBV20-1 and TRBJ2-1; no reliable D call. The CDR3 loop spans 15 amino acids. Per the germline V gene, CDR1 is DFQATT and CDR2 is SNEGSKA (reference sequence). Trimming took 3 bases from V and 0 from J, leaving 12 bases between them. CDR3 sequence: CSASYPGSSYNEQFF. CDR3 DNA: TGCAGTGCTAGTTATCCGGGCAGCTCCTACAATGAGCAGTTCTTC.

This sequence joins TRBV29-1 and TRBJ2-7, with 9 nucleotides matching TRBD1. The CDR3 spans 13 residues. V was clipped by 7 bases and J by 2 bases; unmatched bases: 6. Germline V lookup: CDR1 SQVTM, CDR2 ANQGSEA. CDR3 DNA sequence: TGCAGCGCCATGGGACAGGGACCCTACGAGCAGTACTTC. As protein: CSAMGQGPYEQYF.

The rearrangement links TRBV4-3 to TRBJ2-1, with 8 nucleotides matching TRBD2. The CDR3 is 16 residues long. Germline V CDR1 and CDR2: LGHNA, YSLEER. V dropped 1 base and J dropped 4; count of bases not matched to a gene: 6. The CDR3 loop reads CASSQGPSGSYNEQFF. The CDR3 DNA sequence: TGCGCCAGCAGCCAAGGCCCTAGCGGGTCTTACAATGAGCAGTTCTTC.

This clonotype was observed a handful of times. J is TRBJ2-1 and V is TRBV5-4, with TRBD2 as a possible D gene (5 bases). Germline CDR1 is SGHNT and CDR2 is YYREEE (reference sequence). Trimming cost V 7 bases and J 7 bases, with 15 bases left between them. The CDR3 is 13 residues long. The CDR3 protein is CASGSGLENEQFF. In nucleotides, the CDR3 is TGTGCCAGCGGGAGCGGTTTGGAAAATGAGCAGTTCTTC.

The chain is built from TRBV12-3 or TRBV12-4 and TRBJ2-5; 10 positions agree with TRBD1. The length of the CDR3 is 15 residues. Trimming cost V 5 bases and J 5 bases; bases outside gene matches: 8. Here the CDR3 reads CASSPVTGGSETQYF. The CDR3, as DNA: TGTGCCAGCAGTCCCGTGACAGGGGGCTCGGAGACCCAGTACTTC.

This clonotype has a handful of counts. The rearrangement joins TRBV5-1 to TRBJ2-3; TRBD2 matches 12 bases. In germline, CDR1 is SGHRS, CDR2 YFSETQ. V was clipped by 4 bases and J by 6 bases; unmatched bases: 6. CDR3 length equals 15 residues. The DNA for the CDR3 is TGCGCCAGCAGCGAGACTAGCGGGAGCTGGGATACGCAGTATTTT. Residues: CASSETSGSWDTQYF.

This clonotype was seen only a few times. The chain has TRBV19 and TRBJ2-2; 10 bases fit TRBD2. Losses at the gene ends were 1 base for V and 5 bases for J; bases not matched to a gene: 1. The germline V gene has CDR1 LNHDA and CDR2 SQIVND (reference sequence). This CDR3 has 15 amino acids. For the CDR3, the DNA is TGTGCCAGTAGTATAGCGACTAGCGGGACCGGGGAGCTGTTTTTT. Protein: CASSIATSGTGELFF.

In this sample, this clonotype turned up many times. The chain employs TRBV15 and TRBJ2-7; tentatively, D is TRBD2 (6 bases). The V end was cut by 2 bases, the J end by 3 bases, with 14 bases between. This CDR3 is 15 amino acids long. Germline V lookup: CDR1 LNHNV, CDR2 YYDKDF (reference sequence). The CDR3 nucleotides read TGTGCCACCAGCAGATTCCGGGAGATAAACTACGAGCAGTACTTC. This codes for CATSRFREINYEQYF.

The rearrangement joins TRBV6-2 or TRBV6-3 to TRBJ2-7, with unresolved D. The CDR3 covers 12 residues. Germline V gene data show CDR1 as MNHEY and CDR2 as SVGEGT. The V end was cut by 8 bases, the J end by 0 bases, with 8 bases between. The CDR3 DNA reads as TGTGCCAGCGTCTCGGACTCCTACGAGCAGTACTTC. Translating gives CASVSDSYEQYF.

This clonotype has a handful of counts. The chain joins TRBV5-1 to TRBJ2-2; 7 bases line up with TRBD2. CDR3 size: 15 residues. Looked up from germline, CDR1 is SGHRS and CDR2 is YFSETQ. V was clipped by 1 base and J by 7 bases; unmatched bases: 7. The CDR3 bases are TGCGCCAGCAGCTTGAGCGGGAAAGGGGACGGGGAGCTGTTTTTT. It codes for CASSLSGKGDGELFF. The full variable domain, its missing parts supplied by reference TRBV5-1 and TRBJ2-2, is KAGVTQTPRYLIKTRGQQVTLSCSPISGHRSVSWYQQTPGQGLQFLFEYFSETQRNKGNFPGRFSGRQFSNSRSEMNVSTLELGDSALYLCASSLSGKGDGELFFGEGSRLTVL.